This T cell receptor beta chain derives from a study of T cell changes during pregnancy in multiple sclerosis. Clones were read by immunoSEQ multiplex PCR, and TCRdb kept only the in-frame ones, dropping some. This sample has about 120,000 clones, with approximately 94% found just once. CDR3 length: 12 amino acids. Per germline, CDR1 SGHDN and CDR2 FVKESK. V gave up 0 bases and J gave up 8 bases, with 7 bases separating them. The sequence was collected from a female donor with multiple sclerosis, enrolled in a pregnancy study. The starting material was peripheral blood, obtained before pregnancy. This rearrangement joins TRBV14 to TRBJ1-2; the D is unclear. The CDR3 is CASSQDRRGYTF. The DNA of the CDR3 is TGTGCCAGCAGCCAAGATCGGCGGGGCTACACCTTC.